This TCR beta chain was found in a study of blood T cell repertoires in COVID-19. Study in general: Acute-phase and convalescent COVID-19 samples originated in the United States, Italy and Spain. Sources were T cells, B-cell-depleted T cells, or PBMCs; the material itself was cDNA or gDNA.

Original analysis: It was from reference gene primer amplification that nucleated cell counts were estimated. Here immunoSEQ multiplex PCR was the method, and the copy in TCRdb shows in-frame clones only, minus some. Clone size and V and J calls were adopted from that table, with D and trimming inferred from the DNA. The sample lists over 120,000 clones, around 90% occurring once. In germline, CDR1 is KGHDR, CDR2 SFDVKD. CDR3 length: 17 residues. The V end was cut by 2 bases, the J end by 4 bases, with 19 bases between. The sample consisted of peripheral blood. The chain is built from TRBV24-1 and TRBJ1-2, with a possible D match to TRBD1 (6 bases). This clonotype was sampled from a man between 65 and 85 years old with acute or convalescent COVID-19. The CDR3 DNA is TGTGCCACCAGTGATTCCGGGAACAGGGAGGGAATCTATGGCTACACCTTC. Amino acids: CATSDSGNREGIYGYTF.